A selection of T cell receptor beta chains follows, all from one sample in a study of cytomegalovirus exposure and HLA in healthy donors. Libraries were prepared by immunoSEQ multiplex PCR; TCRdb keeps only in-frame clonotypes and omits some of them. The table shows about 130,000 clones, with 89% occurring only once. Sequencing input: PBMCs. The receptors originated from a woman in her late teens or twenties in good health and CMV-seronegative. The CDR3 runs from the conserved cysteine through the conserved F or W. A D gene is named only where the DNA matches it firmly. Some rows have no size entry. The others give once, few or many, or a class for an expanded clone.

TRBD1	TRBJ2-2	TRBV5-4	.	TGTGCCAGCAGCTTACAGGGGGCGGTAACCGGGGAGCTGTTTTTT	CASSLQGAVTGELFF
.	TRBJ1-4	TRBV28	.	TGTGCCAGCAGCAAAGCTCCGGCGGGAAATGAAAAACTGTTTTTT	CASSKAPAGNEKLFF
.	TRBJ1-2	TRBV15	.	TGTGCCACCAGCAGAGAAGAGGCGTTGTGGTCCTATGGCTACACCTTC	CATSREEALWSYGYTF
.	TRBJ1-2	TRBV6-5	.	TGTGCCAGCAGTTACAGCTGGACCGAGGGCTATGGCTACACCTTC	CASSYSWTEGYGYTF
.	TRBJ2-3	TRBV6-5	.	TGTGCCAGCAGTTACAACTTTTGGGATACGCAGTATTTT	CASSYNFWDTQYF
TRBD1	TRBJ2-5	TRBV29-1	.	TGCAGCTTCCTCCGGGACAGGGTTCAGACCCAGTACTTC	CSFLRDRVQTQYF
TRBD1	TRBJ1-2	TRBV7-2	once	TGTGCCAGCAGCTTAGGACAGGGCAACTATGGCTACACCTTC	CASSLGQGNYGYTF
.	TRBJ2-1	TRBV29-1	.	TGCAGCGTCGACAGAGACAATGAGCAGTTCTTC	CSVDRDNEQFF
.	TRBJ1-5	TRBV2	.	TGTGCCAGCAGTGTAGGGGATTTGAGCAATCAGCCCCAGCATTTT	CASSVGDLSNQPQHF
TRBD2	TRBJ2-4	TRBV4-2	.	TGTGCCAGCAGCCCCTCAACTAGCGGGGGGGGGAGCATTCAGTACTTC	CASSPSTSGGGSIQYF
TRBD2	TRBJ2-3	TRBV5-1	.	TGCGCCAGCAGCTTGGGTTTAGCGGGGGGGCAGCATACGCAGTATTTT	CASSLGLAGGQHTQYF
.	TRBJ2-7	TRBV19	few	TGTGCCAGTAGTATAGGGCAGCGGAGTGCTTACGAGCAGTACTTC	CASSIGQRSAYEQYF
.	TRBJ1-2	TRBV7-9	.	TGTGCCAGCAGCTATTTCGAGGGGGTAAACTATGGCTACACCTTC	CASSYFEGVNYGYTF
.	TRBJ2-3	TRBV5-6	.	TGTGCCAGCAGCTCCGGGGATGTAGATACGCAGTATTTT	CASSSGDVDTQYF
.	TRBJ2-3	TRBV6-1	once	TGTGCCAGCAGTGAGAGGCCCCCAGATACGCAGTATTTT	CASSERPPDTQYF
.	TRBJ1-5	TRBV28	once	TGTGCCAGCAGTTTCACGTCAGGGATGATTCAGCCCCAGCATTTT	CASSFTSGMIQPQHF
.	TRBJ2-1	TRBV4-2	once	TGTGCCAGCAGCCAAGGTCCCTACCTCGGGGACAATGAGCAGTTCTTC	CASSQGPYLGDNEQFF
TRBD2	TRBJ2-1	TRBV19	.	TGTGCCAGTAGCATACAAGCGGGAGAGTACAATGAGCAGTTCTTC	CASSIQAGEYNEQFF
TRBD1	TRBJ2-3	TRBV27	.	TGTGCCAGCAGATCCTTCCAGGGGGCAGGTGATACGCAGTATTTT	CASRSFQGAGDTQYF
TRBD2	TRBJ2-3	TRBV5-6	.	TGTGCCAGCAGCGACTATTTAAACACTAGCGGTAGCACAGATACGCAGTATTTT	CASSDYLNTSGSTDTQYF
TRBD1	TRBJ1-1	TRBV29-1	.	TGCAGCGTTGAGACAGGGGGCGCGTTCCGCACTGAAGCTTTCTTT	CSVETGGAFRTEAFF
.	TRBJ1-5	TRBV6-1	once	TGTGCCAGCAGTTCCCTTAGCAATCAGCCCCAGCATTTT	CASSSLSNQPQHF
TRBD1	TRBJ1-2	TRBV14	.	TGTGCCAGCAGCCCGGGACAGGGGAAGTTCGGCTACACCTTC	CASSPGQGKFGYTF